A selection of T cell receptor beta chains follows, all from one sample in a study of T-cell reconstitution after alpha-beta-depleted transplantation in children. TCRdb itself ran the PCR reads through MiXCR, one entry per CDR3 protein. The sample yields approximately 1,000,000 distinct CDR3 sequences, 25% to 30% seen once. Sequenced here: PBMCs, mostly from graft donor cells, sampled 360 days after TCRalphabeta/CD19-depleted stem cell transplant. These receptor sequences come from a boy younger than two who had a stem cell transplant for SCID, so the T cells may come from the graft donor. Each CDR3 is given with its conserved first and last residue. A D gene is named only where the DNA matches it firmly. Where a row states a size, it is once, few, many or the class of an expanded clone; other rows omit it.

V gene	J gene	D gene	clone size	CDR3 DNA	CDR3 protein
TRBV4-1	TRBJ1-5	-	few	TGCGCCAGCAGCCAAGATCTCGTGGGGCCAGACCTTAGCAATCAGCCCCAGCATTTT	CASSQDLVGPDLSNQPQHF
TRBV28	TRBJ2-7	TRBD1	-	TGTGCCAGCAGCTTAGAAGCTACGGGACAGTACTACGAGCAGTACTTC	CASSLEATGQYYEQYF
TRBV18	TRBJ2-5	TRBD2	-	TGTGCCAGCTCACCGTTAAGTGCGACTAGCGGAAAAGAGACCCAGTACTTC	CASSPLSATSGKETQYF
TRBV5-1	TRBJ2-7	-	-	TGCGCCAGCAGCTTGTTGGTATGGGGGGGCGACGAGCAGTACTTC	CASSLLVWGGDEQYF
TRBV4-1	TRBJ1-4	-	-	TGCGCCAGCAGCCGAAACCCGGAGACTCTTGGGGGTTCCAATGAAAAACTGTTTTTT	CASSRNPETLGGSNEKLFF
TRBV6-2/TRBV6-3	TRBJ2-2	-	-	TGTGCCAGCAGTTACTCGATGGGACGGACCGGGGAGCTGTTTTTT	CASSYSMGRTGELFF
TRBV7-9	TRBJ2-7	TRBD1	-	TGTGCCAGCAGGCCGGGACAGGGAAACTACGAGCAGTACTTC	CASRPGQGNYEQYF
TRBV12-3/TRBV12-4	TRBJ1-1	-	few	TGTGCCAGCAGTCATGACAGGTCTGAAGCTTTCTTT	CASSHDRSEAFF
TRBV5-1	TRBJ2-1	-	-	TGCGCCAGCAGCCGGGGCCTCCCGAAGGGCTACAATGAGCAGTTCTTC	CASSRGLPKGYNEQFF
TRBV7-2	TRBJ2-5	-	-	TGTGCCAGCAGCTTCAGAGGGCTAGAAGAGACCCAGTACTTC	CASSFRGLEETQYF
TRBV4-3	TRBJ2-2	-	-	TGCGCCAGCAGCCAACCCGGGGCAGGGTTAGGCGGGGAGCTGTTTTTT	CASSQPGAGLGGELFF
TRBV5-5	TRBJ2-1	-	few	TGTGCCAGCAGCTTGGCCAGGGTGGGCTCCTACAATGAGCAGTTCTTC	CASSLARVGSYNEQFF